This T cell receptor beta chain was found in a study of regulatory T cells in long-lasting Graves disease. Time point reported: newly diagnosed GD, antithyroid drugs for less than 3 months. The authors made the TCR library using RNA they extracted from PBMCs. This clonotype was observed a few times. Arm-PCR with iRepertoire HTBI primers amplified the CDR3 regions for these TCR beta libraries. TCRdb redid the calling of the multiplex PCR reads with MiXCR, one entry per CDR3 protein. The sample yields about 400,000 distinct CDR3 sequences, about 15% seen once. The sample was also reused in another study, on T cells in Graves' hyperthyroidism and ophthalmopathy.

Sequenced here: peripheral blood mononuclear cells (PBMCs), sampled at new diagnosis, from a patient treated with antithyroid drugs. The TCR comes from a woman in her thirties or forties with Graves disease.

The CDR3 here is CSARAGGDQETQYF. DNA for the CDR3: TGCAGTGCTAGAGCGGGAGGGGACCAAGAGACCCAGTACTTC. V and J are TRBV20-1 and TRBJ2-5, with 8 positions matching TRBD2. CDR1 is DFQATT, CDR2 SNEGSKA, per germline (reference sequence). Trimming cost V 1 base and J 0 bases; bases outside gene matches: 1. This CDR3 comprises 14 residues.